These 9 T cell receptor beta chains were all obtained from the same sample, sequenced in a study of metastatic and nonmetastatic thyroid tumors. TCRdb reanalyzed the PCR reads with MiXCR. The sample has approximately 16,000 clones, around an eighth seen once. No treatment of any kind had been given to any patient before thyroid surgery. Sequenced input: tumor tissue. These receptors were taken from a female donor with papillary thyroid cancer or a benign thyroid nodule (not recorded which). Some clones in this sample may be carry-over from other donors' samples.

This clone was counted a few times. The chain links TRBV27 to TRBJ1-2; no definite D call. V gave up 5 bases and J gave up 8 bases, with 18 bases separating them. In germline, CDR1 is MNHEY, CDR2 SMNVEV (reference sequence). The CDR3 has 14 amino acids. CDR3 protein: CASSLGYSDSGYTF. In DNA, the CDR3 is TGTGCCAGCAGTCTAGGGTATTCTGATTCCGGCTACACCTTC.

In this sample, this clone turned up many times. This chain connects TRBV5-6 to TRBJ2-5, with 12 bases identical to TRBD2. The V and J ends lost 2 bases and 5 bases, in that order; junction bases with no gene match: 10. CDR3 length equals 17 residues. Germline V gives CDR1 SGHDT, CDR2 YYEEEE. The CDR3 DNA is TGTGCCAGCAGCTTTTCTAGCGGGGGGGCGGTGCAGGAGACCCAGTACTTC. Protein product: CASSFSSGGAVQETQYF.

This clone came up many times. The V gene is TRBV9, the J gene TRBJ1-6, with D unresolved. The CDR3 sequence is 12 residues long. Germline CDR1 and CDR2: SGDLS and YYNGEE. Trimming left V 0 bases short and J 14 bases short, with 9 bases between. CDR3 in DNA: TGTGCCAGCAGCGTAGCGGGTCAAGCCCTCCACTTT. Translation: CASSVAGQALHF.

This clone is medium-sized (0.01 to 0.1%) within its sample. The chain joins TRBV5-1 to TRBJ1-4, with D uncertain. V was clipped by 0 bases and J by 8 bases, with 14 bases between them. The germline V gene has CDR1 SGHRS and CDR2 YFSETQ. There are 15 residues in the CDR3. The DNA for the CDR3 is TGCGCCAGCAGCTTGGGACAAACCCTGCGAGAAAAACTGTTTTTT. Its protein product is CASSLGQTLREKLFF.

This clone was recorded at least ten times. Other nucleotide sequences from this sample produce the same CDR3. The chain joins TRBV3-1 to TRBJ2-1, with TRBD1 as a possible D gene (6 bases). The CDR3 extends over 12 amino acids. The germline V gene has CDR1 LGHDT and CDR2 YNNKEL (reference sequence). Trimming shortened V by 6 bases and J by 8 bases, and 11 bases separated the two germline ends. The CDR3 DNA sequence: TGTGCCAGCAGTCAATACAGGGATGAGCAGTTCTTC. Its protein is CASSQYRDEQFF.

This clone was seen ten or more times. The chain is built from TRBV27 and TRBJ2-3, with TRBD1 matching over 7 bases. This CDR3 region has 14 residues. The ends lost 3 bases at V and 6 bases at J; junction bases unmatched: 6. In germline, CDR1 is MNHEY, CDR2 SMNVEV (reference sequence). CDR3 DNA sequence: TGTGCCAGCAGTTTCGACAGGGTGGGGGATACGCAGTATTTT. Its translation is CASSFDRVGDTQYF.

The J gene is TRBJ2-2, the V gene TRBV5-1; D is possibly TRBD1 (6 bases). Germline-derived CDR1 and CDR2 are SGHRS and YFSETQ. The V end was cut by 0 bases, the J end by 2 bases, with 8 bases between. The CDR3 is made up of 15 amino acids. The CDR3 loop reads CASSLAQGNTGELFF. For the CDR3, the DNA is TGCGCCAGCAGCTTGGCACAGGGTAACACCGGGGAGCTGTTTTTT.

Concerning this clone: A much larger clone sits a single nucleotide away, making a read error possible. The same CDR3 arises from other DNA sequences in this sample as well. V is TRBV20-1 and J is TRBJ2-3, with 8 bases aligning to TRBD2. The CDR3 has 15 amino acids. The germline gives CDR1 DFQATT, CDR2 SNEGSKA (reference sequence). Trimming took 6 bases from V and 6 from J; bases not matched to a gene: 14. Written as DNA, the CDR3 is TGCAGTGCCATATCCCCGGGAGGGCCGCATGATACGCAGTATTTT. Amino acids: CSAISPGGPHDTQYF.

This clone came up many times. This chain joins TRBV10-3 and TRBJ2-5, with TRBD2 identical over 10 bases. Trimming at V came to 7 bases and at J to 3 bases, leaving 5 bases not matched to a gene. This CDR3 contains 14 residues. Germline V gene sequence: CDR1 ENHRY, CDR2 SYGVKD. The CDR3 DNA sequence: TGTGCCATCACGAGCGGGGGGGCGGAAGAGACCCAGTACTTC. Amino acids: CAITSGGAEETQYF.